A selection of T cell receptor beta chains follows, all from one sample in a study of cytomegalovirus exposure and HLA in healthy donors. Assay used: immunoSEQ multiplex PCR; TCRdb lists only in-frame clones, some missing. There are 140,000 or so clones in the sample; over 60% occur only once, and 1.7% lies in the top ten. The sample comprised PBMCs. These receptors were taken from a woman aged 25-40 years in good health and CMV-seronegative. CDR3s include the opening cysteine and the closing phenylalanine or tryptophan. Fields, in order: V gene, D gene, J gene, clone size, CDR3 protein, CDR3 DNA. D genes are given only for firm matches. Expanded clones get a size class; other rows say once, few or many, or leave the size out.

TRBV6-6	TRBD2	TRBJ2-5	-	CASSYFSGGEETQYF	TGTGCCAGCAGTTACTTTAGCGGGGGGGAAGAGACCCAGTACTTC
TRBV5-1	-	TRBJ2-5	once	CASSLPAETQYF	TGCGCCAGCAGCTTGCCAGCGGAGACCCAGTACTTC
TRBV18	TRBD1	TRBJ2-5	few	CASSWDRGETQYF	TGTGCCAGCTCTTGGGACAGGGGAGAGACCCAGTACTTC
TRBV5-1	-	TRBJ1-1	-	CASSLVAGAMNTEAFF	TGCGCCAGCAGCTTGGTGGCAGGGGCCATGAACACTGAAGCTTTCTTT
TRBV19	-	TRBJ1-2	few	CASSTGDTRAHYGYTF	TGTGCCAGTAGCACCGGGGACACCCGAGCCCATTATGGCTACACCTTC
TRBV5-1	TRBD1	TRBJ1-1	-	CASSSPGQGTEAFF	TGCGCCAGCAGCTCACCGGGACAGGGGACTGAAGCTTTCTTT
TRBV5-4	-	TRBJ1-4	-	CASSLAGDLGKLFF	TGTGCCAGCAGCTTGGCAGGGGACCTTGGGAAACTGTTTTTT
TRBV9	-	TRBJ1-4	-	CASSVGDGGREKLFF	TGTGCCAGCAGCGTAGGTGATGGGGGCCGGGAAAAACTGTTTTTT
TRBV27	-	TRBJ1-4	-	CASKGGATNEKLFF	TGTGCCAGCAAAGGCGGCGCAACTAATGAAAAACTGTTTTTT
TRBV18	-	TRBJ1-1	-	CASSLDRNTEAFF	TGTGCCAGCTCACTAGACAGGAACACTGAAGCTTTCTTT
TRBV6-1	-	TRBJ1-2	-	CASSEVSGKDGYTF	TGTGCCAGCAGTGAAGTTTCAGGGAAGGATGGCTACACCTTC
TRBV18	-	TRBJ2-5	-	CASSPLQRETQYF	TGTGCCAGCTCACCACTTCAACGGGAGACCCAGTACTTC
TRBV7-9	TRBD1	TRBJ1-5	-	CASSFGTGGGGQPQHF	TGTGCCAGCAGCTTCGGAACAGGGGGCGGAGGACAGCCCCAGCATTTT
TRBV18	-	TRBJ1-2	-	CASSPSDYGYTF	TGTGCCAGCTCACCATCAGACTATGGCTACACCTTC
TRBV6-5	TRBD1	TRBJ2-7	-	CASSRQGPSYEQYF	TGTGCCAGCAGCCGACAGGGTCCTAGCTACGAGCAGTACTTC
TRBV27	TRBD1	TRBJ1-2	once	CASSRMGGQGAYGYTF	TGTGCCAGCAGCCGTATGGGAGGACAGGGGGCGTATGGCTACACCTTC
TRBV4-3	-	TRBJ1-1	-	CASSQSMIGTEAFF	TGCGCCAGCAGCCAGAGCATGATCGGCACTGAAGCTTTCTTT
TRBV6-5	TRBD1	TRBJ2-5	-	CASSHVQGTQETQYF	TGTGCCAGCAGTCACGTACAGGGGACCCAAGAGACCCAGTACTTC
TRBV11-1	-	TRBJ1-1	-	CASSLGGPNTEAFF	TGTGCCAGCAGCTTGGGGGGGCCGAACACTGAAGCTTTCTTT
TRBV9	TRBD2	TRBJ2-7	-	CASSVEGAGGYEQYF	TGTGCCAGCAGCGTAGAAGGGGCGGGGGGCTACGAGCAGTACTTC
TRBV6-1	-	TRBJ1-5	-	CASIRTETYNQPQHF	TGTGCCAGCATCAGGACAGAAACGTACAATCAGCCCCAGCATTTT
TRBV7-9	TRBD1	TRBJ2-5	-	CASSPRTGQETQYF	TGTGCCAGCAGCCCTCGGACAGGGCAAGAGACCCAGTACTTC
TRBV4-2	-	TRBJ1-1	-	CASSQDEGVLSPEAFF	TGTGCCAGCAGCCAAGACGAAGGGGTGCTGAGCCCTGAAGCTTTCTTT
TRBV23-1	-	TRBJ1-5	-	CASSQPAPAHRNQPQHF	TGCGCCAGCAGTCAACCCGCTCCCGCCCATCGGAATCAGCCCCAGCATTTT
TRBV9	-	TRBJ2-3	-	CASTLRGGNTDTQYF	TGTGCCAGCACCTTGAGGGGGGGCAACACAGATACGCAGTATTTT
TRBV27	-	TRBJ1-1	-	CASSPQSRGRWGMNTEAFF	TGTGCCAGCAGTCCCCAGTCAAGGGGCCGGTGGGGCATGAACACTGAAGCTTTCTTT
TRBV6-5	-	TRBJ2-3	-	CASSRTSPFTDTQYF	TGTGCCAGCAGCAGGACAAGCCCTTTCACAGATACGCAGTATTTT
TRBV28	-	TRBJ2-5	-	CASSLGTRGKETQYF	TGTGCCAGCAGTTTAGGGACAAGGGGTAAAGAGACCCAGTACTTC
TRBV6-6	TRBD1	TRBJ1-1	-	CASNIGQGTEAFF	TGTGCCAGCAATATAGGACAGGGCACTGAAGCTTTCTTT
TRBV11-2	-	TRBJ2-7	once	CASTQEAGVTYEQYF	TGTGCCAGCACCCAAGAGGCAGGGGTAACCTACGAGCAGTACTTC
TRBV11-2	TRBD1	TRBJ1-1	-	CASSLGLGQGGDTEAFF	TGTGCCAGCAGCTTAGGGTTAGGACAGGGAGGAGACACTGAAGCTTTCTTT
TRBV29-1	-	TRBJ1-1	-	CSVRTSVLSMNTEAFF	TGCAGCGTTAGGACATCGGTACTCAGTATGAACACTGAAGCTTTCTTT
TRBV7-3	TRBD1	TRBJ1-1	-	CASSRSGGTEAFF	TGTGCCAGCAGCCGATCAGGGGGCACTGAAGCTTTCTTT
TRBV29-1	TRBD2	TRBJ2-1	-	CSAYYSGGSNEQFF	TGCAGCGCCTACTATAGCGGGGGGTCCAATGAGCAGTTCTTC
TRBV2	-	TRBJ1-2	-	CASSEVDSYGYTF	TGTGCCAGCAGTGAAGTTGACAGCTATGGCTACACCTTC
TRBV7-6	TRBD1	TRBJ1-5	-	CASSLGTTGNNQPQHF	TGTGCCAGCAGCTTAGGTACGACAGGGAACAATCAGCCCCAGCATTTT
TRBV15	TRBD1	TRBJ1-5	-	CATSRDLGQGNQPQHF	TGTGCCACCAGCAGAGATCTGGGACAGGGGAATCAGCCCCAGCATTTT
TRBV30	-	TRBJ1-2	-	CAWSVSSGGYTF	TGTGCCTGGAGTGTGTCTTCAGGAGGCTACACCTTC
TRBV13	-	TRBJ2-2	-	CASSLGRAGELFF	TGTGCCAGCAGCTTAGGACGAGCCGGGGAGCTGTTTTTT
TRBV29-1	-	TRBJ1-4	-	CSVFPGQGEKLFF	TGCAGCGTATTCCCGGGACAAGGTGAAAAACTGTTTTTT
TRBV7-8	TRBD2	TRBJ2-7	-	CASSLARGGGQYEQYF	TGTGCCAGCAGCTTAGCGAGAGGCGGGGGGCAGTACGAGCAGTACTTC
TRBV9	TRBD1	TRBJ2-7	-	CASSTFPGQGYEQYF	TGTGCCAGCAGCACATTCCCGGGACAGGGCTACGAGCAGTACTTC
TRBV7-9	-	TRBJ1-2	-	CASSSGDRPNYGYTF	TGTGCCAGCAGCTCGGGAGACAGACCGAACTATGGCTACACCTTC
TRBV30	TRBD1	TRBJ1-6	-	CAWQSGTGDNSPLHF	TGTGCCTGGCAATCCGGGACAGGAGACAATTCACCCCTCCACTTT